This T cell receptor beta chain originates from a study of cytomegalovirus exposure and HLA in healthy donors. Sequencing used immunoSEQ multiplex PCR; TCRdb keeps in-frame clones, though not all of them. The sample gives some 250,000 clones, 90% of which show up once; 0.35% to 0.45% is in the top ten. V shed 2 bases, J shed 3 bases, and the junction held 7 bases outside the gene matches. This CDR3 has 16 residues. CDR1 MNHNS and CDR2 SASEGT come from the germline V gene. Sequencing was performed on PBMCs. The chain links TRBV6-1 to TRBJ2-1, with 7 positions matching TRBD1. The TCR comes from a woman aged 18-29 years in good health and CMV-seronegative. The CDR3 reads CASSEYRGQDYNEQFF. DNA for the CDR3: TGTGCCAGCAGTGAATATAGGGGGCAGGACTACAATGAGCAGTTCTTC.